This T cell receptor (beta chain) was sequenced for a study of blood T cell repertoires in COVID-19. About the research overall: The United States, Italy and Spain provided the acute and convalescent COVID-19 samples. Nucleic acid was either cDNA or gDNA, and it came from T cells, B-cell-depleted T cells, or PBMCs.

TCRdb keeps only in-frame clones here, not all; method: immunoSEQ multiplex PCR. The table lists over 200,000 clones, 80% to 85% of them singletons. V was clipped by 1 base and J by 3 bases, with 7 bases between them. The germline V gene encodes CDR1 MGHDK and CDR2 SYGVNS. CDR3 length: 13 residues. Input material: PBMCs or T cells enriched from blood (not recorded which). This TCR came from a woman between 50 and 59 years old with acute COVID-19. This chain joins TRBV25-1 and TRBJ2-7, with TRBD1 as a possible D gene (5 bases). The CDR3 sequence is CASSEFDSYEQYF. CDR3 DNA sequence: TGTGCCAGCAGTGAATTTGACAGCTACGAGCAGTACTTC.